These 27 T cell receptor beta chains came from one sample sequenced in a study of blood T cell repertoires in COVID-19. TCRdb keeps only in-frame clones here, not all; method: immunoSEQ multiplex PCR. The table includes some 360,000 clones, around 87% detected once. The sequenced sample consisted of peripheral blood. These receptors were taken from a woman aged 55-70 years with COVID-19, enrolled during active disease.

The chain couples TRBV6-5 to TRBJ2-5; 7 positions agree with TRBD2. This CDR3 is built from 15 residues. The trim removed 4 bases at V and 5 bases at J, leaving 10 bases unmatched. Germline V gene lookup returns CDR1 MNHEY and CDR2 SVGAGI. The CDR3 DNA sequence: TGTGCCAGCAGTTCTTCTCACGGGGGGTGGGAGACCCAGTACTTC. The encoded protein is CASSSSHGGWETQYF.

This chain joins TRBV5-6 and TRBJ2-5, with 14 bases that match TRBD2. Looked up from germline, CDR1 is SGHDT and CDR2 is YYEEEE. The CDR3 extends over 14 amino acids. J gave up 7 bases and V 4 bases, and 3 bases lay outside the gene matches. The CDR3 protein is CASSMGTSGGTQYF. CDR3 in DNA: TGTGCCAGCAGCATGGGGACTAGCGGGGGGACCCAGTACTTC.

CDR3 DNA: TGTGCCAGCAGCGGAAATCAAGCCCGGGACAGGGGGTCTGGCTACACCTTC. This encodes CASSGNQARDRGSGYTF. The V call is TRBV5-6, the J call TRBJ1-2; 11 positions agree with TRBD1. The CDR3 has 17 amino acids. Germline V gene lookup returns CDR1 SGHDT and CDR2 YYEEEE. The J segment lost 7 bases and the V segment lost 4 bases, leaving 15 bases of the junction unmatched.

The J gene is TRBJ2-1, the V gene TRBV4-1; 7 nucleotides line up with TRBD2. The junction had 15 bases not matched to a gene; V was cut back by 7 bases and J by 6 bases. CDR3 size: 16 residues. CDR1 MGHRA and CDR2 YSYEKL come from the germline V gene. The CDR3 region is CASKEERGKVGNEQFF. Written as DNA, the CDR3 is TGCGCCAGCAAAGAAGAGCGGGGAAAGGTAGGCAATGAGCAGTTCTTC.

The chain links TRBV11-2 to TRBJ2-3; D gene unclear. V lost 5 bases and J 6 bases, leaving 15 bases between the germline ends. Germline V gene data show CDR1 as SGHAT and CDR2 as FQNNGV. CDR3 size: 14 residues. The CDR3 loop is CASSLDWSRDTQYF. In nucleotides, the CDR3 is TGTGCCAGCAGCCTCGACTGGTCAAGGGATACGCAGTATTTT.

This chain uses TRBV2 with TRBJ1-1, with TRBD1 identical over 9 bases. CDR1 is SNHLY and CDR2 is FYNNEI in the germline V gene. The CDR3 totals 13 residues. Trimming cost V 11 bases and J 0 bases; bases outside gene matches: 4. The CDR3 region is CAGGTGMNTEAFF. The CDR3 DNA follows: TGTGCCGGCGGGACAGGGATGAACACTGAAGCTTTCTTT.

This clone was recorded a few times. The chain recombines TRBV10-1 with TRBJ2-3; 8 nucleotides align to TRBD2. CDR3 length equals 14 residues. Germline values: CDR1 WNHNN, CDR2 SYGVQD (reference sequence). The trim removed 4 bases at V and 3 bases at J, leaving 3 bases unmatched. CDR3 nucleotide sequence: TGCGCCAGCAGTGCGGGACTAGGGACAGATACGCAGTATTTT. Residues: CASSAGLGTDTQYF.

This clone has just one count. The rearrangement uses TRBV7-2 and TRBJ2-5; 13 bases map to TRBD2. Germline assignment: CDR1 SGHTA and CDR2 FQGNSA. The CDR3 totals 16 residues. J was trimmed by 5 bases and V by 5 bases; bases with no gene match: 8. For the CDR3, the DNA is TGTGCCAGCAGCGTTACTAGCGGGGGGGCTTGGGAGACCCAGTACTTC. As protein: CASSVTSGGAWETQYF.

The gene calls are TRBV6-4 and TRBJ1-2, with D possibly TRBD1 on 6 matching bases. The V gene's germline CDR1 is MRHNA and CDR2 SNTAGT. The CDR3 consists of 15 residues. Trimming left V 7 bases short and J 0 bases short, with 15 bases between. CDR3 DNA: TGTGCCAGCATCAGGACAGTGACAGCTAACTATGGCTACACCTTC. It is translated as CASIRTVTANYGYTF.

In the case of this clone: The junction departs from germline at one end; a sequencing error may be responsible. The chain has TRBV5-1 and TRBJ1-4; 8 bases are a match to TRBD1. The CDR3 totals 13 residues. Looked up from germline, CDR1 is SGHRS and CDR2 is YFSETQ. The CDR3 DNA reads as TGCGCCAGCAGCTTAGCCCCACAGGGGGAGTGGATTTTT. Protein sequence: CASSLAPQGEWIF.

This clone was recorded once. The chain uses TRBV15 and TRBJ2-6; D unclear. The CDR3 has 17 amino acids. Looked up from germline, CDR1 is LNHNV and CDR2 is YYDKDF (reference sequence). The V gene lost 5 bases and the J gene lost 0 bases, with 14 bases spanning the gap. The CDR3 sequence: CATSGRVFGSGANVLTF. The CDR3 bases are TGTGCCACCAGCGGCCGGGTCTTCGGCTCTGGGGCCAACGTCCTGACTTTC.

This chain uses TRBV12-3 or TRBV12-4 with TRBJ1-1; D unclear. V dropped 5 bases and J dropped 4 bases, with 8 bases sitting between them. The CDR3 has 12 amino acids. CDR3 DNA sequence: TGTGCCAGCAGTCAAGGGAGCACTGAAGCTTTCTTT. Its protein is CASSQGSTEAFF.

This clone was detected a few times. Compared with germline, one end of the junction differs, possibly owing to a read error. The genes are TRBV19 and TRBJ1-4; 10 nucleotides line up with TRBD1. Germline-derived CDR1 and CDR2 are LNHDA and SQIVND (reference sequence). The CDR3 runs 14 residues. CDR3 residues: CATHRPGTGADQVF. The DNA of the CDR3 is TGTGCCACCCATCGTCCCGGGACAGGGGCCGACCAGGTTTTT. Together with reference TRBV19 and TRBJ1-4, the CDR3 gives the full variable domain: DGGITQSPKYLFRKEGQNVTLSCEQNLNHDAMYWYRQDPGQGLRLIYYSQIVNDFQKGDIAEGYSVSREKKESFPLTVTSAQKNPTAFYLCATHRPGTGADQVFGSGTQLSVL.

The genes are TRBV5-1 and TRBJ2-5, with TRBD1 as a possible D gene (6 bases). CDR1 is SGHRS, CDR2 YFSETQ, per germline. V lost 0 bases and J lost 4, with 7 bases in between. The CDR3 has 13 residues. CDR3 sequence: CASSLGDTETQYF. CDR3 coding DNA: TGCGCCAGCAGCTTGGGGGACACAGAGACCCAGTACTTC.

CDR3 in amino acids: CASSHQAGSPNYGYTF. For the CDR3, the DNA is TGTGCCAGCAGCCACCAAGCAGGGTCCCCTAACTATGGCTACACCTTC. V is TRBV14 and J is TRBJ1-2; weak D call: TRBD1 (5 bases). Trimming shortened V by 3 bases and J by 0 bases, and 14 bases separated the two germline ends. Looked up from germline, CDR1 is SGHDN and CDR2 is FVKESK. The CDR3 loop spans 16 amino acids.

The genes are TRBV7-9 and TRBJ2-5, with 15 bases identical to TRBD2. This CDR3 is built from 17 residues. Germline V gene sequence: CDR1 SEHNR, CDR2 FQNEAQ (reference sequence). J was trimmed by 4 bases and V by 1 base; bases with no gene match: 4. The CDR3 nucleotides are TGTGCCAGCAGCTTAGGGACTAGCGGGGGGGCCACAGAGACCCAGTACTTC. It encodes CASSLGTSGGATETQYF.

The chain recombines TRBV5-1 with TRBJ2-5; 9 bases line up with TRBD2. Germline V CDR1 and CDR2: SGHRS, YFSETQ. The CDR3 has 18 residues. Trimming took 0 bases from V and 5 from J; bases not matched to a gene: 14. CDR3 nucleotide sequence: TGCGCCAGCAGCTTGGTAAAGCGGGGGGCACTACCGGGGGAGACCCAGTACTTC. Amino acid sequence: CASSLVKRGALPGETQYF.

V and J are TRBV7-2 and TRBJ2-7, with no clear D. The germline gives CDR1 SGHTA, CDR2 FQGNSA. The CDR3 contains 14 residues. Between the trimmed V and J ends, which lost 1 base and 0 bases, there was a span of 7 bases. CDR3 protein: CASSLVYNSYEQYF. The CDR3 coding sequence is TGTGCCAGCAGCTTAGTCTATAACTCCTACGAGCAGTACTTC. The complete variable domain, with remaining parts taken from reference TRBV7-2 and TRBJ2-7, reads GAGVSQSPSNKVTEKGKDVELRCDPISGHTALYWYRQSLGQGLEFLIYFQGNSAPDKSGLPSDRFSAERTGGSVSTLTIQRTQQEDSAVYLCASSLVYNSYEQYFGPGTRLTVT.

This sequence joins TRBV19 and TRBJ2-1; 7 nucleotides match TRBD2. Germline CDR1 reads LNHDA; CDR2 reads SQIVND (reference sequence). The CDR3 is 17 residues long. J gave up 2 bases and V 8 bases, and 15 bases lay outside the gene matches. The CDR3 region has the DNA TGTGCCAGTGGTTCACCGTCGGGAGCGGGGCCCTACAATGAGCAGTTCTTC. Translated, it gives CASGSPSGAGPYNEQFF. The full variable domain, with the rest looked up from reference TRBV19 and TRBJ2-1, is DGGITQSPKYLFRKEGQNVTLSCEQNLNHDAMYWYRQDPGQGLRLIYYSQIVNDFQKGDIAEGYSVSREKKESFPLTVTSAQKNPTAFYLCASGSPSGAGPYNEQFFGPGTRLTVL.

This clone came up once. The V gene is TRBV25-1, the J gene TRBJ2-1; 11 positions match TRBD1. The germline gives CDR1 MGHDK, CDR2 SYGVNS. The length of the CDR3 is 14 residues. V gave up 6 bases and J gave up 4 bases; unmatched junction bases: 2. Written as DNA, the CDR3 is TGTGCCAGCAGACGGGACAGGGGGTACAATGAGCAGTTCTTC. Its translation is CASRRDRGYNEQFF.

This clone is a singleton in its sample. This rearrangement joins TRBV2 to TRBJ1-1; TRBD1 aligns across 7 bases. V dropped 6 bases and J dropped 1; count of bases not matched to a gene: 2. Germline values: CDR1 SNHLY, CDR2 FYNNEI. This CDR3 has 13 amino acids. The CDR3 protein is CASRWTGNTEAFF. The CDR3 DNA follows: TGTGCCAGCAGGTGGACAGGGAACACTGAAGCTTTCTTT. Full variable domain (missing parts from reference TRBV2 and TRBJ1-1): EPEVTQTPSHQVTQMGQEVILRCVPISNHLYFYWYRQILGQKVEFLVSFYNNEISEKSEIFDDQFSVERPDGSNFTLKIRSTKLEDSAMYFCASRWTGNTEAFFGQGTRLTVV.

In this sample, this clone turned up once. CDR3 sequence: CASSSMAPYGYTF. CDR3 DNA: TGTGCCAGCAGCTCAATGGCCCCCTATGGCTACACCTTC. The chain uses TRBV7-2 and TRBJ1-2; no firm D call. CDR1 SGHTA and CDR2 FQGNSA come from the germline V gene. The V end lost 4 bases, the J end lost 4 bases, and 10 bases lay between the germline ends. The CDR3 is 13 amino acids.

The chain is built from TRBV5-1 and TRBJ1-1, with TRBD1 matching 7 bases. J gave up 2 bases and V 4 bases, and 5 bases lay outside the gene matches. The CDR3 contains 14 residues. Germline assignment: CDR1 SGHRS and CDR2 YFSETQ. The CDR3 sequence: CASSRGGTNTEAFF. The CDR3 DNA reads TGCGCCAGCAGCCGAGGGGGCACCAACACTGAAGCTTTCTTT.

The table lists this clone with a count of one. This sequence joins TRBV11-2 and TRBJ1-5, with D unresolved. The germline CDR1 and CDR2 sequences are SGHAT and FQNNGV. V lost 0 bases and J lost 8, with 8 bases in between. The CDR3 has 13 amino acids. CDR3 nucleotide sequence: TGTGCCAGCAGCTTAGAAGCGGCGAAGCCCCAGCATTTT. Encoded protein: CASSLEAAKPQHF.

This chain joins TRBV29-1 and TRBJ2-5; 8 bases agree with TRBD2. The CDR3 has 15 residues. Trimming cost V 1 base and J 4 bases; bases outside gene matches: 8. The V gene's germline CDR1 is SQVTM and CDR2 ANQGSEA. The CDR3 sequence: CSVEGVGGAGETQYF. The CDR3 bases are TGCAGCGTTGAAGGTGTCGGGGGGGCGGGAGAGACCCAGTACTTC.

The chain carries TRBV7-9 and TRBJ2-7; 7 positions agree with TRBD1. V dropped 5 bases and J dropped 3; count of bases not matched to a gene: 7. The length of the CDR3 is 14 residues. Germline loops: CDR1 SEHNR, CDR2 FQNEAQ (reference sequence). The CDR3 reads CASSRSGQNYEQYF. The CDR3 region has the DNA TGTGCCAGCAGCCGATCGGGACAGAACTACGAGCAGTACTTC.

This clone was seen only once. The J gene is TRBJ1-2, the V gene TRBV6-5, with TRBD1 matching over 7 bases. The CDR3 spans 13 residues. Germline values: CDR1 MNHEY, CDR2 SVGAGI. V shed 4 bases, J shed 7 bases, and the junction held 6 bases outside the gene matches. CDR3 loop: CASSLTGESGYTF. The CDR3 DNA reads as TGTGCCAGCAGTTTAACAGGGGAAAGTGGCTACACCTTC.